A selection of T cell receptor beta chains follows, all from one sample in a study of shared clonotypes between healthy human individuals. Libraries were prepared by immunoSEQ multiplex PCR; TCRdb keeps only in-frame clonotypes and omits some of them. This sample has some 1.5 million clones, with 95% to 99% found just once. The source material was naive CD4+ T cells sorted from blood. These receptors were obtained from a man aged 25-40 years in good health. The conserved cysteine and the conserved F or W are not part of the CDR3 here.

j_call | v_call | cdr3_aa
TRBJ1-3 | TRBV9 | ASSVAESSGNTIY
TRBJ2-1 | TRBV29-1 | SVGTLESSYNEQF
TRBJ2-1 | TRBV18 | ASSQDPRGEQF
TRBJ2-1 | TRBV10-3 | AISEGGNEQF
TRBJ2-1 | TRBV7-3 | ASRRPGTSGRNEQF
TRBJ2-1 | TRBV7-6 | ASSLAGAGASYNEQF
TRBJ2-7 | TRBV13 | ASSFWRQAVPYEQY
TRBJ1-2 | TRBV7-9 | ASSARDRDLDGYT
TRBJ2-1 | TRBV7-9 | ASSFKTSRNYNEQF
TRBJ2-3 | TRBV29-1 | SVRSGTDTQY
TRBJ2-7 | TRBV12-5 | ASGPDAYEQY
TRBJ2-1 | TRBV9 | ASSPDFRDRVFDEQF
TRBJ2-7 | TRBV7-2 | ASSYVVLADYEQY
TRBJ2-5 | TRBV15 | ATQLGIGETQY
TRBJ2-7 | TRBV5-6 | ASSFFLAANLHEQY
TRBJ1-5 | TRBV5-1 | ASSFTFGQPQH
TRBJ2-1 | TRBV27 | ASTRGLAGEQF
TRBJ1-1 | TRBV19 | ASSTHGAGTEAF
TRBJ1-2 | TRBV19 | ASSLLTNYGYT
TRBJ1-2 | TRBV11-2 | ASSSIRSGAVYGYT
TRBJ2-7 | TRBV28 | ASSLLTGFYEQY
TRBJ2-1 | TRBV7-6 | ASSTRRGTSGIIPYNEQF
TRBJ2-2 | TRBV2 | ASSEAGKATNTGELF
TRBJ2-7 | TRBV14 | ASSQQGAYEQY
TRBJ1-1 | TRBV18 | ASSPDDEVGEAF
TRBJ2-2 | TRBV29-1 | SGRGDPNTGELF
TRBJ2-7 | TRBV28 | ASSLGRNYEQY
TRBJ1-1 | TRBV9 | ASGPLAVNTEAF
TRBJ1-5 | TRBV7-9 | ASSRTGRDQPQH
TRBJ1-2 | TRBV6-4 | ASSRDSGSYGYT
TRBJ2-1 | TRBV2 | ASSKGQGVDEQF
TRBJ2-7 | TRBV14 | ASSRQGTTRAEQY
TRBJ2-3 | TRBV9 | ASSVRLGDTQY
TRBJ2-6 | TRBV19 | ASSWAASNVLT
TRBJ2-3 | TRBV15 | ATRKDRERTDTQY
TRBJ2-1 | TRBV7-3 | ASSLYGPRGGHEQF
TRBJ2-3 | TRBV5-1 | ASSLNRGPTDTQY
TRBJ2-2 | TRBV10-2 | ASCISGDLSGELF
TRBJ2-2 | TRBV18 | ASSPKRLDNTGELF
TRBJ2-7 | TRBV29-1 | SVVGGGYEQY
TRBJ2-1 | TRBV12-2 | ASRSLAGEGNEQF
TRBJ2-1 | TRBV28 | ASSLPDRRGYNEQF